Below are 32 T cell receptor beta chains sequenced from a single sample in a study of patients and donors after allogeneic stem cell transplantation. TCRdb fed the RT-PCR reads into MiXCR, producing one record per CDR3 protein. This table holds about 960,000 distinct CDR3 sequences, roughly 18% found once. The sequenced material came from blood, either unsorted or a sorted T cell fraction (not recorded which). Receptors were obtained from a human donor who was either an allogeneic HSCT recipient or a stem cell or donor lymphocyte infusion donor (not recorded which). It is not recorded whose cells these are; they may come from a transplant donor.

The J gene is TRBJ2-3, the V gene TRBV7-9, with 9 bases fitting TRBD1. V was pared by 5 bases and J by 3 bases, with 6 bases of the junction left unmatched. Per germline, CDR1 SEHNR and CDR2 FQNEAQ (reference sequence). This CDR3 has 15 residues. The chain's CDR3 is CASSPDRGSTDTQYF. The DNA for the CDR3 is TGTGCCAGCAGCCCGGACAGGGGATCGACAGATACGCAGTATTTT.

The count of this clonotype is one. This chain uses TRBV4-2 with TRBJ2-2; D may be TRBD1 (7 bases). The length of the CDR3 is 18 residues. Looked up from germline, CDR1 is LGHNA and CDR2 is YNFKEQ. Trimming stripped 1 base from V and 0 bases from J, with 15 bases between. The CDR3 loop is CASSQAEGAGPNTGELFF. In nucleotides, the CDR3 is TGTGCCAGCAGCCAAGCGGAGGGGGCGGGTCCGAACACCGGGGAGCTGTTTTTT.

The CDR3 coding sequence is TGTGCCAGCAGCCGGACAGGGGTGAATGGCTACACCTTC. Translated, it gives CASSRTGVNGYTF. This chain uses TRBV6-2 or TRBV6-3 with TRBJ1-2; 9 nucleotides match TRBD1. The V gene's germline CDR1 is MNHEY and CDR2 SVGEGT. The CDR3 is made up of 13 amino acids. V lost 6 bases to trimming and J lost 6 bases; unmatched junction nucleotides: 5.

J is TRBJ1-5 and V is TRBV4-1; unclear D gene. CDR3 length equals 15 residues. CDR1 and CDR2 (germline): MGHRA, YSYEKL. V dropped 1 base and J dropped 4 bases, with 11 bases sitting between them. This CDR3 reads CASSQGRFWNQPQHF. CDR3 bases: TGCGCCAGCAGCCAAGGACGGTTTTGGAATCAGCCCCAGCATTTT.

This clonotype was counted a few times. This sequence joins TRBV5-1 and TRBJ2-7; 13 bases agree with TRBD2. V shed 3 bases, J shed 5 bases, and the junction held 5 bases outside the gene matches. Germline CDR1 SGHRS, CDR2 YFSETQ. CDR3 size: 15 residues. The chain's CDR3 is CASSWTSGSLNEQYF. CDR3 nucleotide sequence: TGCGCCAGCAGCTGGACTAGCGGGAGTCTCAACGAGCAGTACTTC.

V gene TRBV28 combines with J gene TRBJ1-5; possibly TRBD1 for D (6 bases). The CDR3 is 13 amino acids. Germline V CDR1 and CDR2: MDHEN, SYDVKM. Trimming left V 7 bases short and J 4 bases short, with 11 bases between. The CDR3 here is CASTTDRNQPQHF. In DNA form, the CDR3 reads TGTGCCAGCACCACGGACAGAAATCAGCCCCAGCATTTT.

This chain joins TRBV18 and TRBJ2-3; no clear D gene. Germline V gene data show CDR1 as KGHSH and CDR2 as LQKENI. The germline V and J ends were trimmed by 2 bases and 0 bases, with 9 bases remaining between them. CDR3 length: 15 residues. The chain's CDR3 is CASSPKQSSTDTQYF. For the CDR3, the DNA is TGTGCCAGCTCACCAAAACAGTCCAGCACAGATACGCAGTATTTT.

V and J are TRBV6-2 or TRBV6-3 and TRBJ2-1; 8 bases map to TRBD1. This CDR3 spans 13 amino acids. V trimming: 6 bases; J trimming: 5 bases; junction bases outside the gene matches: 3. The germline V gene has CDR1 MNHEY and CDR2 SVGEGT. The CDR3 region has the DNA TGTGCCAGCAGGATGGACAGGGACAATGAGCAGTTCTTC. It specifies CASRMDRDNEQFF.

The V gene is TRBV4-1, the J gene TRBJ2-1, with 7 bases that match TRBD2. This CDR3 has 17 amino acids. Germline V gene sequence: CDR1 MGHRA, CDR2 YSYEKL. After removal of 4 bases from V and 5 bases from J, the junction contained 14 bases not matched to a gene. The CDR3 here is CASSPTASRGSDNEQFF. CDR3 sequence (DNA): TGCGCCAGCAGCCCCACGGCGAGCCGCGGGAGCGACAATGAGCAGTTCTTC.

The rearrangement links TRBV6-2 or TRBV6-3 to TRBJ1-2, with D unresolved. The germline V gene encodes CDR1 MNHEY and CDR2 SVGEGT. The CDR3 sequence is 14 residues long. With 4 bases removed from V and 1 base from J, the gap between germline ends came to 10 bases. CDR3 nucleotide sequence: TGTGCCAGCAGTTTCTTCAGAGTTAACTATGGCTACACCTTC. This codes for CASSFFRVNYGYTF.

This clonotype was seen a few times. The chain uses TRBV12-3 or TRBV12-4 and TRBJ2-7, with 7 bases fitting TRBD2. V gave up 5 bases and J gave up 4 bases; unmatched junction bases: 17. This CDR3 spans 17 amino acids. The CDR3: CASSPPPTSQRSYEQYF. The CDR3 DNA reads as TGTGCCAGCAGTCCACCACCGACTAGCCAGAGATCTTACGAGCAGTACTTC.

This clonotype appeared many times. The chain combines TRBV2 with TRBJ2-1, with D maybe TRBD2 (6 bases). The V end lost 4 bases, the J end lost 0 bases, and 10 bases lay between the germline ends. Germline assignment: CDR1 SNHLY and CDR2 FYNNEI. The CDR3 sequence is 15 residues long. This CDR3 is CASSGSGLSYNEQFF. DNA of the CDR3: TGTGCCAGCAGTGGTTCGGGACTCTCCTACAATGAGCAGTTCTTC.

In nucleotides, the CDR3 is TGTGCCAGCAGCCAAGAAATGGGGAGTAAAGCTTTCTTT. Encoded protein: CASSQEMGSKAFF. The chain joins TRBV3-1 to TRBJ1-1; D remains ambiguous. Germline V gives CDR1 LGHDT, CDR2 YNNKEL (reference sequence). Trimming removed 0 bases from V and 9 bases from J, with 11 bases in between. The CDR3 consists of 13 residues.

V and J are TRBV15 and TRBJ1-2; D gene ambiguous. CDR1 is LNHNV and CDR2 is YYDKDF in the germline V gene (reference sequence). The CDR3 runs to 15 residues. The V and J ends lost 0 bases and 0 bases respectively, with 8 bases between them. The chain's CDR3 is CATSREPWTNYGYTF. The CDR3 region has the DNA TGTGCCACCAGCAGAGAACCATGGACTAACTATGGCTACACCTTC.

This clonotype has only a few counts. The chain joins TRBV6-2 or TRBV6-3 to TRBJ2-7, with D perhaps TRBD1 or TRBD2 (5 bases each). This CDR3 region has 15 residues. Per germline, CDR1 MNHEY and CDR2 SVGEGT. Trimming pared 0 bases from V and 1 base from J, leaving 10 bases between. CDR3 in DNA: TGTGCCAGCAGTTACTCACCGGGACGGTCCTACGAGCAGTACTTC. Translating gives CASSYSPGRSYEQYF.

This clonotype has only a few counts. The CDR3 DNA follows: TGTGCCAGCAGTCCCCCACCCCTAATAGCGGATTTACTGGAGACCCAGTACTTC. Its translation: CASSPPPLIADLLETQYF. J is TRBJ2-5 and V is TRBV12-3 or TRBV12-4, with a weak D call TRBD2 (6 bases). Trimming cost V 5 bases and J 5 bases, with 27 bases left between them. This CDR3 is built from 18 residues.

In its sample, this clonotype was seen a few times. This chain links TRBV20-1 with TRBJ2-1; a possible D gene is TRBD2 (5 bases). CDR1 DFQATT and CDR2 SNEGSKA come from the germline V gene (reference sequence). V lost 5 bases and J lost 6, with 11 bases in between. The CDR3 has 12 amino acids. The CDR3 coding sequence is TGCAGTGCTCGAAGTCGGGGCAATGAGCAGTTCTTC. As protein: CSARSRGNEQFF.

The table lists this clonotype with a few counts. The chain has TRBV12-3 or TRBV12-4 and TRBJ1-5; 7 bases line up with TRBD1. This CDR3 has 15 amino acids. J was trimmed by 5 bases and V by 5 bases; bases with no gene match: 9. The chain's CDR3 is CASSPTDRDDQPQHF. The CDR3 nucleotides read TGTGCCAGCAGTCCCACCGACAGGGACGATCAGCCCCAGCATTTT.

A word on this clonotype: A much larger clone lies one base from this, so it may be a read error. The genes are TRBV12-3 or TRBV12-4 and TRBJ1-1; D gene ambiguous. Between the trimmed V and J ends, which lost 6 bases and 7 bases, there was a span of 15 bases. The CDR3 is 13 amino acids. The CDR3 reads CASRFKGLGEAFF. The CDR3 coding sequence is TGTGCCAGCAGGTTTAAGGGATTGGGTGAAGCTTTCTTT.

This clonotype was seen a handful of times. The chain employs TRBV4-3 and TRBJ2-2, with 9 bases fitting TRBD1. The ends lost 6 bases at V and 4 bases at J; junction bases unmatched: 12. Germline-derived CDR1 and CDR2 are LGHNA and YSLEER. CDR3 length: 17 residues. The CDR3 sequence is CASRRTTGQGSTGELFF. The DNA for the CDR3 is TGCGCCAGCAGACGCACTACGGGACAGGGCTCCACCGGGGAGCTGTTTTTT.

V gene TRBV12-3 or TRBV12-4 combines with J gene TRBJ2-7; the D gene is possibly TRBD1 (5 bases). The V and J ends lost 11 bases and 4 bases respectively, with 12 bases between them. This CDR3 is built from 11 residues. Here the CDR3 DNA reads TGTGCCGCGCCCCAGGGATACGAGCAGTACTTC. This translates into CAAPQGYEQYF.

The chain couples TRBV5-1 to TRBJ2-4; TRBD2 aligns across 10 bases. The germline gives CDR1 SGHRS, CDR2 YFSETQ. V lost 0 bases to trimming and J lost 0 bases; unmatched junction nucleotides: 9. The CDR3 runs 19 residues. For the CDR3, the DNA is TGCGCCAGCAGCTTGGATTCTAGCGGGAGCAAACTAGCCAAAAACATTCAGTACTTC. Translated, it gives CASSLDSSGSKLAKNIQYF.

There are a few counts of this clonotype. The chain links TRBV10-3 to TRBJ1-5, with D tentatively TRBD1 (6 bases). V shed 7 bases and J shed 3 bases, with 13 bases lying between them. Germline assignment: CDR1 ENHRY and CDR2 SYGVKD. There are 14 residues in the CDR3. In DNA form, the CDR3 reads TGTGCCATCACCTCGGGGGGGGCCAATCAGCCCCAGCATTTT. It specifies CAITSGGANQPQHF.

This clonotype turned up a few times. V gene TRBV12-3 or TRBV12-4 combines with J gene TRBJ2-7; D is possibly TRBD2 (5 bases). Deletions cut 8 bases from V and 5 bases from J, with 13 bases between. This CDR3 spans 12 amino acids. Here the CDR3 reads CASGPGRHEQYF. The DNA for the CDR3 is TGTGCCAGCGGACCGGGGAGACACGAGCAGTACTTC.

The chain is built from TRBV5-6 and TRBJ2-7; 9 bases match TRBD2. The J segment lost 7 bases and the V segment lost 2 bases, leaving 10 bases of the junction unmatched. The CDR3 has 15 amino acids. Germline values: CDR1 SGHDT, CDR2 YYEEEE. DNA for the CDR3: TGTGCCAGCAGCTTTGAGGGGACTAGCTTTAGGGAGCAGTACTTC. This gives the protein CASSFEGTSFREQYF.

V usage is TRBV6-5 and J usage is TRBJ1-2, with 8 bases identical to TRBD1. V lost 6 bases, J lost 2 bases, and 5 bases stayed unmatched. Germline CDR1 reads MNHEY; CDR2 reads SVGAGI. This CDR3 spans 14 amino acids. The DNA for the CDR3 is TGTGCCAGCAGCTACAGGGGGTCGAACTATGGCTACACCTTC. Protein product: CASSYRGSNYGYTF.

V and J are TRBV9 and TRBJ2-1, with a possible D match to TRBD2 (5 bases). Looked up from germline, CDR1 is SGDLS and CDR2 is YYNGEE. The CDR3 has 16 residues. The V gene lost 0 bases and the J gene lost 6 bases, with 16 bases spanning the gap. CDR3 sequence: CASSVGGRRGTNEQFF. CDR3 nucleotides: TGTGCCAGCAGCGTAGGAGGGCGGCGAGGAACCAATGAGCAGTTCTTC.

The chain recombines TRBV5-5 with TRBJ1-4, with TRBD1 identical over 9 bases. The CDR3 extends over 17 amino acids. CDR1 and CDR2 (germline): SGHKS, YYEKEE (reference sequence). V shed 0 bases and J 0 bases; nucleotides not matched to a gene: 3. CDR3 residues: CASSLGTGASTNEKLFF. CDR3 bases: TGTGCCAGCAGCTTGGGGACAGGGGCCTCAACTAATGAAAAACTGTTTTTT. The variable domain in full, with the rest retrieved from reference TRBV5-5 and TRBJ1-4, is DAGVTQSPTHLIKTRGQQVTLRCSPISGHKSVSWYQQVLGQGPQFIFQYYEKEERGRGNFPDRFSARQFPNYSSELNVNALLLGDSALYLCASSLGTGASTNEKLFFGSGTQLSVL.

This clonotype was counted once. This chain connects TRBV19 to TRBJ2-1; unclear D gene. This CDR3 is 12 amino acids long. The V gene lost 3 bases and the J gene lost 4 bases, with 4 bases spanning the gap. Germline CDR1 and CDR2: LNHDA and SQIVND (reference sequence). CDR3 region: CASSIIYNEQFF. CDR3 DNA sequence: TGTGCCAGTAGTATCATTTACAATGAGCAGTTCTTC.

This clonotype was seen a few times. As DNA, the CDR3 is TGTGCCAGCAGTGTGATGCACACCGGGGAGCTGTTTTTT. It is translated as CASSVMHTGELFF. The gene calls are TRBV25-1 and TRBJ2-2; D gene uncertain. The CDR3 runs to 13 residues. Germline lookup yields CDR1 MGHDK and CDR2 SYGVNS. Trimming removed 4 bases from V and 3 bases from J, with 6 bases in between.

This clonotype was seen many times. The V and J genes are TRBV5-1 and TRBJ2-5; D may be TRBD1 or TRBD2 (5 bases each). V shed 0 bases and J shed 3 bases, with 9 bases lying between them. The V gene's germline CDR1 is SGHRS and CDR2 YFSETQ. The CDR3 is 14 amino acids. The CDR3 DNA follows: TGCGCCAGCAGCTTGGGCCGAGGGGAAGAGACCCAGTACTTC. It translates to CASSLGRGEETQYF. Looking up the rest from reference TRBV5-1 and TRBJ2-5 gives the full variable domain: KAGVTQTPRYLIKTRGQQVTLSCSPISGHRSVSWYQQTPGQGLQFLFEYFSETQRNKGNFPGRFSGRQFSNSRSEMNVSTLELGDSALYLCASSLGRGEETQYFGPGTRLLVL.

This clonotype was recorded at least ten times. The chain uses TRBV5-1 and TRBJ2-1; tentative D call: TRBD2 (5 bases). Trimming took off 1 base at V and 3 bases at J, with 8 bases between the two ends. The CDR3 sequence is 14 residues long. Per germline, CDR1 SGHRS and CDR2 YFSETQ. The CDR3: CASSLRRGYNEQFF. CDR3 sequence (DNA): TGCGCCAGCAGCTTGAGACGGGGCTACAATGAGCAGTTCTTC.